This T cell receptor (beta chain) was recovered during a study of identical twins. After template switching added a universal primer site, the resulting cDNA carried unique molecular identifiers. TCRdb fed the 5' RACE reads into MiXCR, producing one record per CDR3 protein. The profile covers about 430,000 distinct CDR3 sequences, with around 18% appearing a single time and 10% to 15% taken by the ten largest. This clonotype was picked up many times. This CDR3 is built from 17 residues. This chain joins TRBV21-1 and TRBJ1-4; the table's TRBD1 call for D was not verified on the DNA. TRBV21-1 is flagged as a pseudogene. The sequenced sample consisted of naive T cells sorted from blood. The origin of this receptor is a man in his fifties or sixties in good health. This CDR3 reads CASSKEGGDTTNEKLFF. DNA for the CDR3: TGTGCCAGCAGCAAAGAGGGGGGGGACACAACTAATGAAAAACTGTTTTTT.